This T cell receptor (beta chain) appears in the sequencing data of a study of cytomegalovirus exposure and HLA in healthy donors. Germline V gene data show CDR1 as SNHLY and CDR2 as FYNNEI. There are 15 residues in the CDR3. The V end lost 2 bases, the J end lost 8 bases, and 15 bases lay between the germline ends. In its sample, this clone was seen a few times. Primers for the PCR totalled 60 Vbeta and 13 Jbeta. The method was immunoSEQ multiplex PCR; TCRdb's version includes in-frame clones alone and lacks a portion of them. The sample shows under 130,000 clones, 60% to 85% of them seen only once. Sequenced material: PBMCs. The chain joins TRBV2 to TRBJ1-4, with a tentative D call TRBD1 (6 bases). The clonotype was recovered from a man in his forties in good health and CMV-seronegative. The CDR3 reads CASSENGRGNEKLFF. The CDR3, as DNA: TGTGCCAGCAGTGAAAACGGCAGGGGAAACGAAAAACTGTTTTTT.